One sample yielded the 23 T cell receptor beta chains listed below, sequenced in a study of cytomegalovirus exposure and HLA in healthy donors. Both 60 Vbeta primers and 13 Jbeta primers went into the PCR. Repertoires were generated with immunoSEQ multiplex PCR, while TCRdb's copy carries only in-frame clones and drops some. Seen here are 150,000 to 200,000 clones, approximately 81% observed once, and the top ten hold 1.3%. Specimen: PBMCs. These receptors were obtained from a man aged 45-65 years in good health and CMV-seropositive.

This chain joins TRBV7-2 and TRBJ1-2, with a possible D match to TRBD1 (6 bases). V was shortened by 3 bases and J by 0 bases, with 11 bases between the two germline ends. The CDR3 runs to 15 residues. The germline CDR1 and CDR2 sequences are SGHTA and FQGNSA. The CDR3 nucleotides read TGTGCCAGCAGCTTTGACAGGTCGTCTAACTATGGCTACACCTTC. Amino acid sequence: CASSFDRSSNYGYTF.

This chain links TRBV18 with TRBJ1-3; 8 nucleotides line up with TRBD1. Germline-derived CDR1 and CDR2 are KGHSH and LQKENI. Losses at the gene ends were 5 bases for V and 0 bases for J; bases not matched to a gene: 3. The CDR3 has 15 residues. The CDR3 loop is CASSSGTGSGNTIYF. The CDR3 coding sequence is TGTGCCAGCTCATCCGGGACAGGCTCTGGAAACACCATATATTTT.

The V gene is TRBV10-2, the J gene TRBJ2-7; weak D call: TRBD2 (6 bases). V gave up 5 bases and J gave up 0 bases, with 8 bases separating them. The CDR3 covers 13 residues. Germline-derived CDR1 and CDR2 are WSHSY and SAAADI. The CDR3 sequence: CASSLGGSYEQYF. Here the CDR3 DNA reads TGCGCCAGCAGTTTGGGGGGCTCCTACGAGCAGTACTTC.

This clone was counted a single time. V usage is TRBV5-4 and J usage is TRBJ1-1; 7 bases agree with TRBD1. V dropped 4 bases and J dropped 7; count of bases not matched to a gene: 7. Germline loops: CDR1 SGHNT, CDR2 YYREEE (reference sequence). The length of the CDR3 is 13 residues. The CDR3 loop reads CASSRGTESEAFF. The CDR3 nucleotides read TGTGCCAGCAGCAGGGGGACAGAGAGTGAAGCTTTCTTT.

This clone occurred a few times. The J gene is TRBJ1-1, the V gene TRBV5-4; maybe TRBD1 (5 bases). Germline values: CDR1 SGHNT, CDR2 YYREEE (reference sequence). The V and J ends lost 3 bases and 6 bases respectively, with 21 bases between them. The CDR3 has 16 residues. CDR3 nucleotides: TGTGCCAGCAGCTCCAACCGGCTGATAATAGGGGCTGAAGCTTTCTTT. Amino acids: CASSSNRLIIGAEAFF.

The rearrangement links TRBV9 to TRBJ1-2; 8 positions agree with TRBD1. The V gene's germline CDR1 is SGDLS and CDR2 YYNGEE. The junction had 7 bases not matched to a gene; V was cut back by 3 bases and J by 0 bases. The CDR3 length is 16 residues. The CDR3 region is CASSAQGDRANYGYTF. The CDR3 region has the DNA TGTGCCAGCAGCGCACAGGGGGACCGAGCTAACTATGGCTACACCTTC.

Here the CDR3 reads CASLGGGPSSYEQYF. CDR3 coding DNA: TGTGCCAGCCTGGGGGGAGGCCCGAGCTCCTACGAGCAGTACTTC. V and J are TRBV28 and TRBJ2-7; possibly TRBD2 for D (6 bases). The CDR3 length is 15 residues. V lost 8 bases and J lost 0, with 17 bases in between. Per germline, CDR1 MDHEN and CDR2 SYDVKM. The entire variable domain, with the rest obtained from reference TRBV28 and TRBJ2-7, is as follows: DVKVTQSSRYLVKRTGEKVFLECVQDMDHENMFWYRQDPGLGLRLIYFSYDVKMKEKGDIPEGYSVSREKKERFSLILESASTNQTSMYLCASLGGGPSSYEQYFGPGTRLTVT.

The CDR3 is CASSLRGGRETQYF. The CDR3 bases are TGTGCCAGCAGCTTACGCGGGGGGCGGGAGACCCAGTACTTC. V is TRBV7-3 and J is TRBJ2-5; 8 nucleotides match TRBD2. Germline V gene lookup returns CDR1 SGHTA and CDR2 FQGTGA. V lost 2 bases, J lost 5 bases, and 4 bases stayed unmatched. CDR3 length equals 14 residues.

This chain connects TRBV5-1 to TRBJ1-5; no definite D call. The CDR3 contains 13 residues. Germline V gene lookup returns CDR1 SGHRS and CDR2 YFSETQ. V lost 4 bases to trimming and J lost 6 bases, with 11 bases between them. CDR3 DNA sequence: TGCGCCAGCAGCACGACGGAGGGTCAGCCCCAGCATTTT. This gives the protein CASSTTEGQPQHF.

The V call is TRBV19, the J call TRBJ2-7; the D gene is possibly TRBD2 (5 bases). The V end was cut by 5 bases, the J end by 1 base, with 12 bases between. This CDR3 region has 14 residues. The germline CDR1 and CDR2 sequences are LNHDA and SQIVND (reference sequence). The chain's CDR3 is CASSPISGSYEQYF. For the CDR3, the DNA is TGTGCCAGTAGTCCAATTTCGGGATCCTACGAGCAGTACTTC.

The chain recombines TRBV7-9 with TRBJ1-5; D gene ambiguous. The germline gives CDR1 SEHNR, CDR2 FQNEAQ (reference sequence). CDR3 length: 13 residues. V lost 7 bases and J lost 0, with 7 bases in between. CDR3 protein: CASTPRSNQPQHF. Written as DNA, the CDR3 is TGTGCCAGCACCCCCCGTAGCAATCAGCCCCAGCATTTT.

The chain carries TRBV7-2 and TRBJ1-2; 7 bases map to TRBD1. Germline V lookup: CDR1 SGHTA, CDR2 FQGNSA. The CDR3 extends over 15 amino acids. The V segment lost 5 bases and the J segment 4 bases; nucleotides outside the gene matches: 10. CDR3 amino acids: CASSGAAGTAYGYTF. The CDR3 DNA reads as TGTGCCAGCAGCGGGGCGGCCGGGACAGCCTATGGCTACACCTTC.

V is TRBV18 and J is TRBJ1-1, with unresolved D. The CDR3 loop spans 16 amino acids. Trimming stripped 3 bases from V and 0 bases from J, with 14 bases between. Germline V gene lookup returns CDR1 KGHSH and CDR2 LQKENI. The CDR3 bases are TGTGCCAGCTCACCCGCTCAAACGGGAATGAACACTGAAGCTTTCTTT. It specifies CASSPAQTGMNTEAFF.

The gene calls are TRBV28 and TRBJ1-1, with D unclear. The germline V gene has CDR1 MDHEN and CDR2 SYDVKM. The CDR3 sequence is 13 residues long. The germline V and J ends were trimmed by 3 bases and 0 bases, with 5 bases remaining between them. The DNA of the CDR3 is TGTGCCAGCAGTTTCAGGATGAACACTGAAGCTTTCTTT. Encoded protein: CASSFRMNTEAFF.

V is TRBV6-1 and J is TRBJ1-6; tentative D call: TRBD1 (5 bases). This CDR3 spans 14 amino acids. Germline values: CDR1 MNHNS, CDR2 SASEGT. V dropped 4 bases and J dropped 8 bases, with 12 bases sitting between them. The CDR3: CASSGGDPHSPLHF. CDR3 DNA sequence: TGTGCCAGCAGTGGGGGGGACCCGCATTCACCCCTCCACTTT.

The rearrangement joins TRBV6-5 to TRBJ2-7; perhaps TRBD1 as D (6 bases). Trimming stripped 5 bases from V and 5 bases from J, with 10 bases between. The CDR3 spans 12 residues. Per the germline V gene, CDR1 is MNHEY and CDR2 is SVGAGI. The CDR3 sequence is CASSTTGNEQYF. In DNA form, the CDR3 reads TGTGCCAGCAGTACTACAGGGAACGAGCAGTACTTC.

The CDR3 nucleotides are TGTGCCAGCTCACCCGGGGGGCAAAGAAGTCAGCCCCAGCATTTT. This sequence encodes CASSPGGQRSQPQHF. This chain uses TRBV18 with TRBJ1-5; maybe TRBD1 (6 bases). V lost 3 bases, J lost 6 bases, and 15 bases lay in between. Germline V gene sequence: CDR1 KGHSH, CDR2 LQKENI. The CDR3 is 15 residues long.

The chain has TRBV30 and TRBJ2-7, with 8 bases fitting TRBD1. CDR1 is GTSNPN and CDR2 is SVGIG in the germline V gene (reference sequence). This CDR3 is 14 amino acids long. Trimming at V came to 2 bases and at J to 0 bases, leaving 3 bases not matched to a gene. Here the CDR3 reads CAWSRDRSSYEQYF. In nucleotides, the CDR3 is TGTGCCTGGAGTAGGGACAGGAGCTCCTACGAGCAGTACTTC.

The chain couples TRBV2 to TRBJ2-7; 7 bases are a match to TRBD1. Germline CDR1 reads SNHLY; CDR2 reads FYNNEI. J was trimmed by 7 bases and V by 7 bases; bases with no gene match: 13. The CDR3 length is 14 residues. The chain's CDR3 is CASTSVVGGAEQYF. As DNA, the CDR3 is TGTGCCAGCACCTCAGTGGTAGGGGGCGCTGAGCAGTACTTC.

CDR3 protein: CASTLRWASGTPQGQYF. The CDR3 DNA follows: TGTGCCAGCACTCTAAGGTGGGCTAGCGGGACCCCTCAGGGGCAGTACTTC. This chain connects TRBV11-2 to TRBJ2-7, with 9 positions matching TRBD2. Looked up from germline, CDR1 is SGHAT and CDR2 is FQNNGV. With 7 bases clipped from V and 9 bases from J, the junction kept 22 bases outside the gene matches. CDR3 length equals 17 residues. Filled out from reference TRBV11-2 and TRBJ2-7, the complete variable domain reads EAGVAQSPRYKIIEKRQSVAFWCNPISGHATLYWYQQILGQGPKLLIQFQNNGVVDDSQLPKDRFSAERLKGVDSTLKIQPAKLEDSAVYLCASTLRWASGTPQGQYFGPGTRLTVT.

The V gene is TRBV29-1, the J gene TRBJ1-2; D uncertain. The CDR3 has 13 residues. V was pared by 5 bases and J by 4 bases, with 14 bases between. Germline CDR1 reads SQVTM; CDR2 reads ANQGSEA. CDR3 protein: CSVWQDLAYGYTF. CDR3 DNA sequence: TGCAGCGTTTGGCAGGATCTTGCCTATGGCTACACCTTC.

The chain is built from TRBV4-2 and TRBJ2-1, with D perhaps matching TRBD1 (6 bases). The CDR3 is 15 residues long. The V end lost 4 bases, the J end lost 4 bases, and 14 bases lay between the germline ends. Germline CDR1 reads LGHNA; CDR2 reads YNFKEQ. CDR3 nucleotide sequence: TGTGCCAGCAGCCCATCCGGGACACTTTACAATGAGCAGTTCTTC. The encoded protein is CASSPSGTLYNEQFF.

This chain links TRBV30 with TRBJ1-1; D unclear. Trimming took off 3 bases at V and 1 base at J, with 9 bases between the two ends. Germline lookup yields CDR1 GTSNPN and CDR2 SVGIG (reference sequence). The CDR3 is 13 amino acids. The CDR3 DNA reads TGTGCCTGGAGCCTATCGGGGAACACTGAAGCTTTCTTT. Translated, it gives CAWSLSGNTEAFF. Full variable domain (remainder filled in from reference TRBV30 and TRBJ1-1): SQTIHQWPATLVQPVGSPLSLECTVEGTSNPNLYWYRQAAGRGLQLLFYSVGIGQISSEVPQNLSASRPQDRQFILSSKKLLLSDSGFYLCAWSLSGNTEAFFGQGTRLTVV.